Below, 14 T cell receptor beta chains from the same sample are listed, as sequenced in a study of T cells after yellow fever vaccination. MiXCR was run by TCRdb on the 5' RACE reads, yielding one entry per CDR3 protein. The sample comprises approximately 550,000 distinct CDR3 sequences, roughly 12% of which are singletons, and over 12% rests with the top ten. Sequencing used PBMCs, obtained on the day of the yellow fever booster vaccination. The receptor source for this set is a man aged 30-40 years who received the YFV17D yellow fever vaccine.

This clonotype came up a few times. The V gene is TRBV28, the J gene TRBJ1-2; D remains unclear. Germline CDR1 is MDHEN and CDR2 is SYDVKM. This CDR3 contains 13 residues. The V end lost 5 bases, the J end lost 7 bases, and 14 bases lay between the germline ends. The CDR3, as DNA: TGTGCCAGCAGTATTCCCCAGGAGCTTGGCTACACCTTC. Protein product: CASSIPQELGYTF.

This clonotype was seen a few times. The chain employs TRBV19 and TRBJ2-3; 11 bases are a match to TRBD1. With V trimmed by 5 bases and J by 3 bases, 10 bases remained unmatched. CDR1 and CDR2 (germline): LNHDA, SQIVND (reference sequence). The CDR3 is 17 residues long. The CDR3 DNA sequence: TGTGCCAGTAGTCATGGACAGGGGGCTTTTTTAACAGATACGCAGTATTTT. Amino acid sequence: CASSHGQGAFLTDTQYF.

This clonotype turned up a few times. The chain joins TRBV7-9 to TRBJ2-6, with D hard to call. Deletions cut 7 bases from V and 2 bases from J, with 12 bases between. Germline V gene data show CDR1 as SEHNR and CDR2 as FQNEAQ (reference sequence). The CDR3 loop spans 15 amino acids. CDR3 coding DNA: TGTGCCAGCAAGGCCAGTTCCGCTGGGGCCAACGTCCTGACTTTC. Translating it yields CASKASSAGANVLTF.

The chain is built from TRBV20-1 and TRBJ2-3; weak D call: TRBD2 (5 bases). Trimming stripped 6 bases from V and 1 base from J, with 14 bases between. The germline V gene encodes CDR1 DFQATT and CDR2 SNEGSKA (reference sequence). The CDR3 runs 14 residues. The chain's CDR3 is CSAARTRGTDTQYF. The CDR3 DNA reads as TGCAGTGCGGCAAGGACTCGGGGCACAGATACGCAGTATTTT.

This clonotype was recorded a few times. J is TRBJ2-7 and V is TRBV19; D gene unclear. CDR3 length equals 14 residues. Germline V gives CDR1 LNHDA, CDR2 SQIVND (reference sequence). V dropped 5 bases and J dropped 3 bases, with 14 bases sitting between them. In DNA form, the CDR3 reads TGTGCCAGTAGTGCTGCCGACAACCTCTACGAGCAGTACTTC. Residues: CASSAADNLYEQYF.

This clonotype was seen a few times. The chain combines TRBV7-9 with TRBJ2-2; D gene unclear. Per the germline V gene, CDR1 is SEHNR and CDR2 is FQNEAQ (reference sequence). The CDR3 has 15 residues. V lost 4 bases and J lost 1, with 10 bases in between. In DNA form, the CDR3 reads TGTGCCAGCAGCTCAAGCAGCAGGAACACCGGGGAGCTGTTTTTT. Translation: CASSSSSRNTGELFF.

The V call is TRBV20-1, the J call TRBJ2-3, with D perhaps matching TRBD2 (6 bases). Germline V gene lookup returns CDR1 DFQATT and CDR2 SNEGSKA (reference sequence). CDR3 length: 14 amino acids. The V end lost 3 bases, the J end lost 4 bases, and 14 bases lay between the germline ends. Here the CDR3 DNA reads TGCAGTGCTAGGCGGGGCCCAAGCTCAGATACGCAGTATTTT. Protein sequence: CSARRGPSSDTQYF.

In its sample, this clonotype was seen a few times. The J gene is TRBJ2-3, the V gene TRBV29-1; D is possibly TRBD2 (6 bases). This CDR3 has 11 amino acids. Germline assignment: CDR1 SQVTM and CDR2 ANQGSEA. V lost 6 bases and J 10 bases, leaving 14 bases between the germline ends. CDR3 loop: CSVQTGGAQYF. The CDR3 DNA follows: TGCAGCGTCCAGACTGGCGGGGCGCAGTATTTT.

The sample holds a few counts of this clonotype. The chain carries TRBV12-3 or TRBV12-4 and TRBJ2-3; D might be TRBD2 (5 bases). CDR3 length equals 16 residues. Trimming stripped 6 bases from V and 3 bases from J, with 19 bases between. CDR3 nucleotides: TGTGCCAGCAGCCCCGCCTCGGAGCGGATAACAGATACGCAGTATTTT. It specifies CASSPASERITDTQYF.

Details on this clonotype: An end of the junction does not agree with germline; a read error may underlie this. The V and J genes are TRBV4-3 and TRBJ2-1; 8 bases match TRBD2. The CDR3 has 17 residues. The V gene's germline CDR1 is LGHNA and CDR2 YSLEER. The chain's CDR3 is CAGSQPREGPYYNEQFF. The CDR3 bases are TGCGCCGGCAGCCAACCCCGGGAGGGTCCTTATTACAATGAGCAGTTCTTC.

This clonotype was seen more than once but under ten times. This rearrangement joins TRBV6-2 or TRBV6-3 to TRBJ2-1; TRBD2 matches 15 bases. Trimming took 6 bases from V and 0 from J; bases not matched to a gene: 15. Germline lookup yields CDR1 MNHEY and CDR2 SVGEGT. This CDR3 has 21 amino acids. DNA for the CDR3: TGTGCCAGCAGGGGGCTTGGAAGGACTAGCGGGAGGGACAGCTCCTACAATGAGCAGTTCTTC. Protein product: CASRGLGRTSGRDSSYNEQFF.

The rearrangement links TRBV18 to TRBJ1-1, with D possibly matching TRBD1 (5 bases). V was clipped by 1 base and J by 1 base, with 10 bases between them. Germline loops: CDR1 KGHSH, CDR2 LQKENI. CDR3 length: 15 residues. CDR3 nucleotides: TGTGCCAGCTCACCACTCGCAGGGACGAACACTGAAGCTTTCTTT. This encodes CASSPLAGTNTEAFF.

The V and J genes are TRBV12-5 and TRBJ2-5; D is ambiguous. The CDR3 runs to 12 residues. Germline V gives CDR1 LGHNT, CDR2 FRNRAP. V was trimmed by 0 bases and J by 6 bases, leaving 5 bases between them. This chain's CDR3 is CASGLVGKTQYF. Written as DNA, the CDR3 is TGTGCTAGTGGTTTGGTGGGGAAGACCCAGTACTTC. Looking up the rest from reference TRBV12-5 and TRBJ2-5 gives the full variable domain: DARVTQTPRHKVTEMGQEVTMRCQPILGHNTVFWYRQTMMQGLELLAYFRNRAPLDDSGMPKDRFSAEMPDATLATLKIQPSEPRDSAVYFCASGLVGKTQYFGPGTRLLVL.

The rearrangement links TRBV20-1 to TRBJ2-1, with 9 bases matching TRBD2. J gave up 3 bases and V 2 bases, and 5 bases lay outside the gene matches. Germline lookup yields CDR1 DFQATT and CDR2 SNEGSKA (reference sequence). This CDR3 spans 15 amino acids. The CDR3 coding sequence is TGCAGTGCTAGAAATACTAGCGGGTTCTACAATGAGCAGTTCTTC. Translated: CSARNTSGFYNEQFF.